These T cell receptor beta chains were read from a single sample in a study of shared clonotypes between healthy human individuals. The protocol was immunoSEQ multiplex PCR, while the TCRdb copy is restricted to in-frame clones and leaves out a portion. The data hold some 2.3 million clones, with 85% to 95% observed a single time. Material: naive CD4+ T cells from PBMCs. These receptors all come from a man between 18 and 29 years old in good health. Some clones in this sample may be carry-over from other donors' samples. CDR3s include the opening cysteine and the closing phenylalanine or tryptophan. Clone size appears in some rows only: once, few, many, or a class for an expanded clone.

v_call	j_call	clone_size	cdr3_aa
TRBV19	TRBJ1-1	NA	CASNLFGVSTEAFF
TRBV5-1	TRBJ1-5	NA	CASSLSGGVQPQHF
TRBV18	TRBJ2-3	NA	CASSPPLRPITDTQYF
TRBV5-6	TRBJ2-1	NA	CASSPGPHYNEQFF
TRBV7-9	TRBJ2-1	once	CASSLTQGSYNEQFF
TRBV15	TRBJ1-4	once	CATSRDGRATNEKLFF
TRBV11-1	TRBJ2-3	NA	CASSLGPAAVTDTQYF
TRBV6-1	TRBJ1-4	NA	CASSEAGRFSDEKLFF
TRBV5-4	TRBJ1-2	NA	CASSGRDRANYGYTF
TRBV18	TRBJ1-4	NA	CASSPDNEKLFF
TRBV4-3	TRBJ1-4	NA	CASSQVWDSNEKLFF
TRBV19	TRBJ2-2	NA	CASSRQGRTNTGELFF
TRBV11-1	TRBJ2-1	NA	CASSLAFWQGNYNEQFF
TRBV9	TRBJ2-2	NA	CASSVSSSGGNTGELFF
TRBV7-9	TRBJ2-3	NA	CASSLAAGGSDTQYF
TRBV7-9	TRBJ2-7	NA	CASSPGQGASEQYF
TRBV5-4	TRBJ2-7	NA	CASSRSVPRADYEQYF
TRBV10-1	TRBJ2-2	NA	CASSESRDWLNTGELFF
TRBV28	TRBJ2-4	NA	CASSLPRNIQYF
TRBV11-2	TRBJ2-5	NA	CASSLVQGPMETQYF
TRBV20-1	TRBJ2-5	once	CSAPAETQYF
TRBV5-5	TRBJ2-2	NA	CASSLLLSPGELFF
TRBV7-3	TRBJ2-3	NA	CASSLLITDTQYF
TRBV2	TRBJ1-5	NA	CASSERVGHQPQHF
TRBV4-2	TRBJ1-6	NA	CASSQAGRNNSPLHF
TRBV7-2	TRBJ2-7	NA	CASSFRRTDYEQYF
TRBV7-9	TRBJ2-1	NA	CASSRTSLNNEQFF
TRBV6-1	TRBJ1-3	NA	CAVSSTGYSGNTIYF
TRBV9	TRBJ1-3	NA	CASSAGRGSLSGNTIYF
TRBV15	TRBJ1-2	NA	CATSRGPGNYGYTF
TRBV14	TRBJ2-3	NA	CASSQDWGENTDTQYF
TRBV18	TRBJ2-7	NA	CASSPRLQGAQYEQYF
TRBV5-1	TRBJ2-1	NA	CASSLPRRTSGIPSSYNEQFF
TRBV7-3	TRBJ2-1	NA	CASSLTSGGRAYNEQFF
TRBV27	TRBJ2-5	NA	CASTPGPRETQYF
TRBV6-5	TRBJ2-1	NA	CASSRTTLGDEQFF
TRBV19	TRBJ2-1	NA	CASSLSSGEYNEQFF
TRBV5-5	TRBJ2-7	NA	CASSLAAGTQSYEQYF
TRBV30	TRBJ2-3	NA	CAWMPSTDTQYF
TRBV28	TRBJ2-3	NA	CASSLGQTSTDTQYF
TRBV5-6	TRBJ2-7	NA	CASSPGRLYEQYF
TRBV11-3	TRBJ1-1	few	CASSSEGDREAFF